Below, 12 T cell receptor beta chains from the same sample are listed, as sequenced in a study of blood T cell repertoires in COVID-19. Data came from immunoSEQ multiplex PCR; TCRdb stores just in-frame clones and leaves some out. The sample carries more than 300,000 clones, 85% to 90% recorded once. The sample comprised PBMCs or T cells enriched from blood (not recorded which). These receptors were obtained from a woman younger than 35 who had recovered from COVID-19.

The gene calls are TRBV6-5 and TRBJ2-3; D gene uncertain. This CDR3 comprises 12 residues. V was shortened by 4 bases and J by 4 bases, with 6 bases between the two germline ends. The V gene's germline CDR1 is MNHEY and CDR2 SVGAGI. CDR3 coding DNA: TGTGCCAGCAGTTTATTAGCAGATACGCAGTATTTT. This gives the protein CASSLLADTQYF.

The V and J genes are TRBV24-1 and TRBJ1-1, with TRBD1 as a possible D gene (5 bases). The germline V and J ends were trimmed by 3 bases and 5 bases, with 18 bases remaining between them. This CDR3 region has 16 residues. Germline loops: CDR1 KGHDR, CDR2 SFDVKD. The CDR3 coding sequence is TGTGCCACCAGTGATAGCCTCCCCGGGGGGAATACTGAAGCTTTCTTT. This sequence encodes CATSDSLPGGNTEAFF.

The J gene is TRBJ1-2, the V gene TRBV5-8; TRBD1 matches at 11 bases. Per the germline V gene, CDR1 is SGHTS and CDR2 is YDEGEE. This CDR3 has 17 amino acids. Trimming cost V 2 bases and J 5 bases; bases outside gene matches: 11. CDR3 residues: CASSLRPGQGEQYGYTF. The CDR3 nucleotides are TGTGCCAGCAGCTTACGTCCGGGACAGGGGGAACAGTATGGCTACACCTTC.

The J gene is TRBJ1-2, the V gene TRBV4-1; TRBD1 aligns across 8 bases. V was clipped by 4 bases and J by 3 bases; unmatched bases: 10. The CDR3 has 16 amino acids. Germline V gene sequence: CDR1 MGHRA, CDR2 YSYEKL. CDR3 residues: CASSRPGDRLDYGYTF. The DNA for the CDR3 is TGCGCCAGCAGCCGCCCTGGGGACAGGTTGGACTATGGCTACACCTTC.

This chain joins TRBV3-1 (or the pseudogene TRBV3-2) and TRBJ2-7; D is perhaps TRBD1 (5 bases). The V end was cut by 4 bases, the J end by 6 bases, with 10 bases between. Germline-derived CDR1 and CDR2 are LGHDT and YNNKEL (reference sequence). The CDR3 sequence is 12 residues long. The CDR3 here is CASSLGQGEQYF. The CDR3 DNA is TGTGCCAGCAGCCTCGGACAAGGCGAGCAGTACTTC.

V usage is TRBV14 and J usage is TRBJ1-3; D gene unclear. V gave up 4 bases and J gave up 4 bases, with 8 bases separating them. CDR1 is SGHDN, CDR2 FVKESK, per germline. CDR3 length: 13 residues. This CDR3 reads CASSPRVGNTIYF. The DNA of the CDR3 is TGTGCCAGCAGCCCGAGAGTAGGAAACACCATATATTTT. The variable domain in full, with the rest retrieved from reference TRBV14 and TRBJ1-3, is EAGVTQFPSHSVIEKGQTVTLRCDPISGHDNLYWYRRVMGKEIKFLLHFVKESKQDESGMPNNRFLAERTGGTYSTLKVQPAELEDSGVYFCASSPRVGNTIYFGEGSWLTVV.

The chain is built from TRBV18 and TRBJ2-7; D possibly corresponds to TRBD2 (6 bases). V was shortened by 3 bases and J by 3 bases, with 6 bases between the two germline ends. The length of the CDR3 is 12 residues. From germline, CDR1 is KGHSH and CDR2 LQKENI. The CDR3: CASSPRDYEQYF. The CDR3 DNA is TGTGCCAGCTCACCGCGGGACTACGAGCAGTACTTC.

V is TRBV11-3 and J is TRBJ2-1, with a weak D call TRBD1 (6 bases). Trimming shortened V by 3 bases and J by 8 bases, and 11 bases separated the two germline ends. This CDR3 spans 13 amino acids. Germline-derived CDR1 and CDR2 are SGHNT and YENEEA. The CDR3 DNA is TGTGCCAGCAGCTTCCAGGGGCGGGATGAGCAGTTCTTC. Its protein is CASSFQGRDEQFF.

The CDR3 region has the DNA TGTGCCAGCAGCCCGGGACTAGCGGGGGGTTCAGATACGCAGTATTTT. The encoded protein is CASSPGLAGGSDTQYF. The chain has TRBV4-2 and TRBJ2-3, with 15 bases that match TRBD2. CDR3 size: 16 residues. CDR1 LGHNA and CDR2 YNFKEQ come from the germline V gene. The junction had 3 bases not matched to a gene; V was cut back by 4 bases and J by 4 bases.

This sequence joins TRBV27 and TRBJ2-2; a weak D match, TRBD2 (6 bases). The V gene lost 5 bases and the J gene lost 2 bases, with 27 bases spanning the gap. Germline CDR1 MNHEY, CDR2 SMNVEV (reference sequence). The CDR3 runs to 20 residues. The CDR3 loop reads CASSPPDTRVWRGNTGELFF. The CDR3 DNA reads TGTGCCAGCAGTCCCCCGGACACCCGTGTTTGGAGGGGTAACACCGGGGAGCTGTTTTTT.

This chain uses TRBV2 with TRBJ2-5; 7 positions match TRBD1. Trimming cost V 5 bases and J 14 bases; bases outside gene matches: 11. The germline CDR1 and CDR2 sequences are SNHLY and FYNNEI. The CDR3 spans 12 residues. Here the CDR3 DNA reads TGTGCCAGCAGTATCCGACAGGGTGGATCATACTTC. Translating it yields CASSIRQGGSYF.

V usage is TRBV5-1 and J usage is TRBJ1-5; 8 bases line up with TRBD1. The CDR3 sequence is 15 residues long. CDR1 is SGHRS and CDR2 is YFSETQ in the germline V gene. J gave up 2 bases and V 4 bases, and 5 bases lay outside the gene matches. CDR3 amino acids: CASSAGQGGNQPQHF. The CDR3 DNA reads TGCGCCAGCAGCGCTGGACAGGGCGGCAATCAGCCCCAGCATTTT.